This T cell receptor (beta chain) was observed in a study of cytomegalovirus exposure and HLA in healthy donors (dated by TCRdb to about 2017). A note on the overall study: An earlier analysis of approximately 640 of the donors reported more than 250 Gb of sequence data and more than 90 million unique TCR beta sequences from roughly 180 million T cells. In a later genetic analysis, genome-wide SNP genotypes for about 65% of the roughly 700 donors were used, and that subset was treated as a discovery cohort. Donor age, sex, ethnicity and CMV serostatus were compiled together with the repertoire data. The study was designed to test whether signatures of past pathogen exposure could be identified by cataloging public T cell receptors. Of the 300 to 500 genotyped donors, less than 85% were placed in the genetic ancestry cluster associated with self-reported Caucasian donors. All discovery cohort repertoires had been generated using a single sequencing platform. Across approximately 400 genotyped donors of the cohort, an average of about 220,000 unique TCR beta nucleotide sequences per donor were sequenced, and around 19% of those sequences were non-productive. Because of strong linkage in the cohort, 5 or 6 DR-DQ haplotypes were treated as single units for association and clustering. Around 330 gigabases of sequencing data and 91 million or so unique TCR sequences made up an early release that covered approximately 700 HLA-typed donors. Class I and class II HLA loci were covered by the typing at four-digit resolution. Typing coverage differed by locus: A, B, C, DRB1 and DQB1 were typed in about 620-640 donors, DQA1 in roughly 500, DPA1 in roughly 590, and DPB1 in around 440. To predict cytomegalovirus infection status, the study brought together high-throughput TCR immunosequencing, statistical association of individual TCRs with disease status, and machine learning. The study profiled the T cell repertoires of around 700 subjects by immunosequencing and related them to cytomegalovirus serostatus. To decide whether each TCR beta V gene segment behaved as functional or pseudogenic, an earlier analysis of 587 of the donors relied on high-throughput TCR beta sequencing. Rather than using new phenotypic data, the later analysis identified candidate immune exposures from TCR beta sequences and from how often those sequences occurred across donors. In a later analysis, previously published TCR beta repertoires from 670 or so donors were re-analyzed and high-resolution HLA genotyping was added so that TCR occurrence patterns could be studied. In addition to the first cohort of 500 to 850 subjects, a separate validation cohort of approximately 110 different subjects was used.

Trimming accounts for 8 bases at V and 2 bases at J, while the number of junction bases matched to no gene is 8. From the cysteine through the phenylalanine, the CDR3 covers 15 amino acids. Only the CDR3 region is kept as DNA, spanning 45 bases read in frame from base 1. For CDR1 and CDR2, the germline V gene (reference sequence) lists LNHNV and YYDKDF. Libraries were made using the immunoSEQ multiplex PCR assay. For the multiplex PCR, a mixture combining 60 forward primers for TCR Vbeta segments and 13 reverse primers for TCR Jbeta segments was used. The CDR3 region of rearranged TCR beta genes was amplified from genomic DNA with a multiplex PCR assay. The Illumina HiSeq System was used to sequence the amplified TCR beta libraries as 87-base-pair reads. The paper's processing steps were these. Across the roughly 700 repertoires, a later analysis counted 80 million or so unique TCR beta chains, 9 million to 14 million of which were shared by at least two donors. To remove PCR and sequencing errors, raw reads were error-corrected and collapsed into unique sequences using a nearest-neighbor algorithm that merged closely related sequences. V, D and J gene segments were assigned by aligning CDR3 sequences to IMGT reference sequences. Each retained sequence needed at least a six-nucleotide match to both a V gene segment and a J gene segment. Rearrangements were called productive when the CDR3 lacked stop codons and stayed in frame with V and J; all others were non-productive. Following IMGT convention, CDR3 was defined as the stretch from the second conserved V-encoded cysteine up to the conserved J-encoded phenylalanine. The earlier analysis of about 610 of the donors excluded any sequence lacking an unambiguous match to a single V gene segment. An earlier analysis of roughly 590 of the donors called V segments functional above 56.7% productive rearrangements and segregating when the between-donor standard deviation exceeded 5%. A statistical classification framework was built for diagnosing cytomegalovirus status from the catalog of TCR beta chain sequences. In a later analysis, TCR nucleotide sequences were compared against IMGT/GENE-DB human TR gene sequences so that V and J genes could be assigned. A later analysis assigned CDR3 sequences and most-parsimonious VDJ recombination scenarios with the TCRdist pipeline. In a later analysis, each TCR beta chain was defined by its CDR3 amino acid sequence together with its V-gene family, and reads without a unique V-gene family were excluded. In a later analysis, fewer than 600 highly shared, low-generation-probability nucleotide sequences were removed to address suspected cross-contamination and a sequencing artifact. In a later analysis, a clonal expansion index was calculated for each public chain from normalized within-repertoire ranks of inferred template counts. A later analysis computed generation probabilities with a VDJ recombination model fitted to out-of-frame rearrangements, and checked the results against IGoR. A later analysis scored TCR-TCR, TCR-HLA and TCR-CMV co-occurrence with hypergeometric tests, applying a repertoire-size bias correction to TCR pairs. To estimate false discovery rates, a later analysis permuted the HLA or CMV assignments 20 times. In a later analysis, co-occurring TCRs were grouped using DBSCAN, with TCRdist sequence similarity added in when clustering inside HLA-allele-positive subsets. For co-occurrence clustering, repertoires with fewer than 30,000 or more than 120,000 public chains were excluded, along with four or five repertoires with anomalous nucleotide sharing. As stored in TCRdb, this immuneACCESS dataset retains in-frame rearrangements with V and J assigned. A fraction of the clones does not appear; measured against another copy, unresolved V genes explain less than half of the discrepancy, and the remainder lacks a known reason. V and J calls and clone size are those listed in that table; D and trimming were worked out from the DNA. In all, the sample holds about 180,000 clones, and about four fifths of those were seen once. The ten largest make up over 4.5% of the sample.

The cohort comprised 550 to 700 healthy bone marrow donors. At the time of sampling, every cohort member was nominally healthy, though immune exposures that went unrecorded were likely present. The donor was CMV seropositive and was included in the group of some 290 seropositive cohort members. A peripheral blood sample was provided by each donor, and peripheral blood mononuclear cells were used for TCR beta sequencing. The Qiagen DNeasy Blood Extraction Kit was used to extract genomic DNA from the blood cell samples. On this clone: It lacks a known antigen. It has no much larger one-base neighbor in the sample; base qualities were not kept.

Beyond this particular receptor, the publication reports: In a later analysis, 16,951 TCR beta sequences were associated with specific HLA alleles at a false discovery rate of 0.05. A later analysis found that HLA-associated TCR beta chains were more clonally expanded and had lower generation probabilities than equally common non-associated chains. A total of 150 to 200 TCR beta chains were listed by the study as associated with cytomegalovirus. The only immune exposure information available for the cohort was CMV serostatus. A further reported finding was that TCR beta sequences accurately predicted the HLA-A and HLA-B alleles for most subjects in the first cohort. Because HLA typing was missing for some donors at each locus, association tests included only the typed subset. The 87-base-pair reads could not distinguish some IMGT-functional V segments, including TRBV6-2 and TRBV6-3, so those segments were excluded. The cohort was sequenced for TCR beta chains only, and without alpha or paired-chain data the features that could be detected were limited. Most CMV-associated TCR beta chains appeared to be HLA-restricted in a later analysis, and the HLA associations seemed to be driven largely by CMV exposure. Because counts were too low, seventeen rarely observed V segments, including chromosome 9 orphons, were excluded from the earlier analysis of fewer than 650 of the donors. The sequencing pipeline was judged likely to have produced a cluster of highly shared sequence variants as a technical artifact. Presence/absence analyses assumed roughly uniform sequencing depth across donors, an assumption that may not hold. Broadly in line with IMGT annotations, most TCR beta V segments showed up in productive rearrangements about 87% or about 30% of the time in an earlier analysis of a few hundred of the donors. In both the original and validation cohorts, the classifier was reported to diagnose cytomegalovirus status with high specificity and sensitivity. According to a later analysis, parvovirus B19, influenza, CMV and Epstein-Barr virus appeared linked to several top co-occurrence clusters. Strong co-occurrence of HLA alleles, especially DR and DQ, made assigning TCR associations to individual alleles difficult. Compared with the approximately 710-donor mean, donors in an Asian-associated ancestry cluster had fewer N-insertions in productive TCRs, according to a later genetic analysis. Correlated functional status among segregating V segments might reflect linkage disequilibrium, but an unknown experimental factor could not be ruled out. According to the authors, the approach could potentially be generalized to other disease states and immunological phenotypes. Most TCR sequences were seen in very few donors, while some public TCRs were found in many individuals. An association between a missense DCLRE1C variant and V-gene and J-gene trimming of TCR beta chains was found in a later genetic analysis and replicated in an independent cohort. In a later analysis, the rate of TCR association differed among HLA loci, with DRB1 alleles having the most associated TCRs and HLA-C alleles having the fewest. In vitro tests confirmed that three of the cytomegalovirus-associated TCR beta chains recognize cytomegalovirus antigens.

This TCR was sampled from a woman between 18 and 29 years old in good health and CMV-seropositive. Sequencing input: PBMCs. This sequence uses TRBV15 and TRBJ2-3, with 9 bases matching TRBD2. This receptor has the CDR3 CATGRASGATDTQYF. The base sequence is TGTGCCACCGGGAGGGCTAGCGGGGCCACAGATACGCAGTATTTT.